This T cell receptor (beta chain) was found in a study of control samples from healthy donors and cancer patients. The V and J ends lost 9 bases and 6 bases, in that order; junction bases with no gene match: 7. CDR3 length equals 14 residues. Germline V gives CDR1 LNHDA, CDR2 SQIVND (reference sequence). Data came from immunoSEQ multiplex PCR; TCRdb stores just in-frame clones and leaves some out. This sample has 150,000 to 200,000 clones, with around 94% found just once. The V and J genes are TRBV19 and TRBJ2-3; 12 positions agree with TRBD1. This sequence was found in a woman aged 18-30 years in good health. The material sequenced was blood. The CDR3 DNA reads as TGTGCCAGCCGGCCGGGACAGGGGGCGGATACGCAGTATTTT. Translation gives CASRPGQGADTQYF.